A single sample is the source of the 29 T cell receptor beta chains below, sequenced in a study of lymphopenia after photon versus proton radiotherapy. The repertoire was sequenced with immunoSEQ multiplex PCR; TCRdb's copy has only in-frame clones and lacks some. The table includes over 20,000 clones, 75% to 90% detected once. This specimen was peripheral blood, taken from a patient treated with proton-based radiotherapy. All receptors derive from a man aged 80 or over with esophageal cancer.

V and J are TRBV5-1 and TRBJ2-1, with a tentative D call TRBD2 (6 bases). The V gene's germline CDR1 is SGHRS and CDR2 YFSETQ. The CDR3 loop spans 16 amino acids. Trimming shortened V by 0 bases and J by 0 bases, and 10 bases separated the two germline ends. The CDR3 nucleotides read TGCGCCAGCAGCTTGGATCCGACTAGCTCCTACAATGAGCAGTTCTTC. It is translated as CASSLDPTSSYNEQFF.

The rearrangement joins TRBV4-3 to TRBJ2-3, with 7 bases that match TRBD1. The V and J ends lost 4 bases and 6 bases, in that order; junction bases with no gene match: 13. The CDR3 is made up of 16 amino acids. Germline V gene lookup returns CDR1 LGHNA and CDR2 YSLEER. The CDR3 DNA follows: TGCGCCAGCAGCCTCATGACAGGCAGGGGGTCGGATACGCAGTATTTT. Amino acids: CASSLMTGRGSDTQYF.

V usage is TRBV4-1 and J usage is TRBJ2-1; TRBD2 matches at 11 bases. J was trimmed by 5 bases and V by 1 base; bases with no gene match: 16. Looked up from germline, CDR1 is MGHRA and CDR2 is YSYEKL. This CDR3 is 20 amino acids long. The CDR3 here is CASSQVPTPFRLAGHNEQFF. CDR3 nucleotides: TGCGCCAGCAGCCAAGTTCCCACGCCTTTTCGACTAGCGGGGCACAATGAGCAGTTCTTC.

The chain recombines TRBV2 with TRBJ2-1; D perhaps matches TRBD1 (5 bases). Per the germline V gene, CDR1 is SNHLY and CDR2 is FYNNEI. This CDR3 is 15 amino acids long. Between the trimmed V and J ends, which lost 4 bases and 0 bases, there was a span of 10 bases. CDR3 sequence reads: CASSVQGSSYNEQFF. The CDR3 DNA sequence: TGTGCCAGCAGTGTTCAGGGAAGCTCCTACAATGAGCAGTTCTTC. The whole variable domain, remainder taken from reference TRBV2 and TRBJ2-1, is EPEVTQTPSHQVTQMGQEVILRCVPISNHLYFYWYRQILGQKVEFLVSFYNNEISEKSEIFDDQFSVERPDGSNFTLKIRSTKLEDSAMYFCASSVQGSSYNEQFFGPGTRLTVL.

The chain is built from TRBV6-5 and TRBJ2-7; no clear D. Germline assignment: CDR1 MNHEY and CDR2 SVGAGI. The CDR3 spans 13 residues. V shed 6 bases and J shed 1 base, with 10 bases lying between them. The CDR3 reads CASRSLPSYEQYF. CDR3 nucleotide sequence: TGTGCCAGCAGGTCCCTTCCATCCTACGAGCAGTACTTC.

The chain employs TRBV25-1 and TRBJ1-1; maybe TRBD1 (6 bases). CDR3 length equals 13 residues. Between the trimmed V and J ends, which lost 3 bases and 13 bases, there was a span of 18 bases. CDR1 is MGHDK, CDR2 SYGVNS, per germline. CDR3 residues: CASSDWYRQVVFF. The CDR3 DNA follows: TGTGCCAGCAGTGATTGGTATAGACAGGTGGTTTTCTTT.

This clone appeared once. This CDR3 reads CASSQVRTYTEAFF. The CDR3 DNA reads as TGTGCCAGCAGCCAAGTCAGGACGTACACTGAAGCTTTCTTT. The V gene is TRBV2, the J gene TRBJ1-1, with no clear D. The germline CDR1 and CDR2 sequences are SNHLY and FYNNEI. This CDR3 contains 14 residues. The V end was cut by 6 bases, the J end by 3 bases, with 14 bases between.

This sequence joins TRBV10-1 and TRBJ2-3, with 14 bases matching TRBD2. V was pared by 4 bases and J by 3 bases, with 6 bases of the junction left unmatched. This CDR3 is built from 17 residues. Per the germline V gene, CDR1 is WNHNN and CDR2 is SYGVQD (reference sequence). The CDR3 sequence is CASSGGTSGSLTDTQYF. The CDR3 DNA is TGCGCCAGCAGTGGGGGGACTAGCGGGAGTCTGACAGATACGCAGTATTTT.

V usage is TRBV5-1 and J usage is TRBJ2-7; 7 bases match TRBD1. The ends lost 2 bases at V and 3 bases at J; junction bases unmatched: 2. CDR1 is SGHRS, CDR2 YFSETQ, per germline. The CDR3 extends over 13 amino acids. The CDR3 is CASSFTGDYEQYF. DNA for the CDR3: TGCGCCAGCAGCTTTACAGGGGACTACGAGCAGTACTTC.

The DNA of the CDR3 is TGCGCCAGCAGCTCAGGGATCACTAATGAAAAACTGTTTTTT. This encodes CASSSGITNEKLFF. This rearrangement joins TRBV5-1 to TRBJ1-4; tentatively, D is TRBD1 (5 bases). V was cut by 3 bases and J by 2 bases, with 8 bases left in between. The CDR3 spans 14 residues. CDR1 is SGHRS and CDR2 is YFSETQ in the germline V gene.

This clone showed up just once. V is TRBV27 and J is TRBJ2-7; TRBD2 agrees at 7 bases. Per germline, CDR1 MNHEY and CDR2 SMNVEV (reference sequence). The CDR3 runs 14 residues. V shed 3 bases, J shed 2 bases, and the junction held 4 bases outside the gene matches. CDR3 DNA sequence: TGTGCCAGCAGTTTTAGCGGGTTTACCTACGAGCAGTACTTC. Residues: CASSFSGFTYEQYF.

The chain employs TRBV29-1 and TRBJ1-1; D is ambiguous. There are 13 residues in the CDR3. CDR1 and CDR2 (germline): SQVTM, ANQGSEA. The ends were cut back, 5 bases at V and 3 bases at J, with 13 bases in the middle. CDR3 residues: CSVTGSTDTEAFF. CDR3 nucleotides: TGCAGCGTTACGGGCAGTACGGACACTGAAGCTTTCTTT.

The rearrangement joins TRBV7-6 to TRBJ2-5; D remains unclear. CDR3 length equals 13 residues. CDR1 and CDR2 from the germline V gene are SGHVS and FNYEAQ. V lost 3 bases to trimming and J lost 1 base, with 6 bases between them. CDR3 DNA sequence: TGTGCCAGCAGCTTTGGCGGCCAAGAGACCCAGTACTTC. Its translation is CASSFGGQETQYF. The whole variable domain, filled in from reference TRBV7-6 and TRBJ2-5, reads GAGVSQSPRYKVTKRGQDVALRCDPISGHVSLYWYRQALGQGPEFLTYFNYEAQQDKSGLPNDRFSAERPEGSISTLTIQRTEQRDSAMYRCASSFGGQETQYFGPGTRLLVL.

This chain links TRBV4-1 with TRBJ1-6; 7 nucleotides line up with TRBD1. CDR1 and CDR2 (germline): MGHRA, YSYEKL. V was clipped by 1 base and J by 7 bases; unmatched bases: 7. The CDR3 spans 16 residues. Here the CDR3 reads CASSQGWGTENSPLHF. Written as DNA, the CDR3 is TGCGCCAGCAGCCAAGGTTGGGGGACAGAGAATTCACCCCTCCACTTT.

The chain has TRBV5-1 and TRBJ2-5, with 7 bases fitting TRBD2. The DNA end favors TRBJ2-7, so the J call may be wrong. CDR1 and CDR2 from the germline V gene are SGHRS and YFSETQ. The CDR3 sequence is 14 residues long. In nucleotides, the CDR3 is TGCGCCAGCAGCTTGGGGGGGACTACCTACGAGCAGTACTTC. This translates into CASSLGGTTYEQYF.

This clone was observed a handful of times. The same CDR3 also results from other DNA sequences found in this sample. This sequence joins TRBV18 and TRBJ1-4, with 11 bases lining up with TRBD1. CDR1 and CDR2 from the germline V gene are KGHSH and LQKENI. CDR3 length: 15 residues. J gave up 3 bases and V 3 bases, and 0 bases lay outside the gene matches. In DNA, the CDR3 is TGTGCCAGCTCACCGGGACAGGGGGCTAATGAAAAACTGTTTTTT. It is translated as CASSPGQGANEKLFF.

V is TRBV6-1 and J is TRBJ1-3; TRBD1 is a possible D gene (6 bases). V was trimmed by 8 bases and J by 2 bases, leaving 13 bases between them. CDR3 length: 14 residues. Germline assignment: CDR1 MNHNS and CDR2 SASEGT. This chain's CDR3 is CASVSGAAGNTIYF. DNA for the CDR3: TGTGCCAGCGTTTCGGGGGCGGCTGGAAACACCATATATTTT.

CDR3 nucleotide sequence: TGCGCCAGCAGCCAAGTGGTCGGCTACTCTGGAAACACCATATATTTT. Translated, it gives CASSQVVGYSGNTIYF. The V gene is TRBV4-3, the J gene TRBJ1-3; unclear D gene. V lost 1 base to trimming and J lost 0 bases, with 10 bases between them. Germline CDR1 and CDR2: LGHNA and YSLEER. The CDR3 runs to 16 residues.

This chain joins TRBV9 and TRBJ1-4; D gene unclear. From germline, CDR1 is SGDLS and CDR2 YYNGEE. V lost 0 bases to trimming and J lost 4 bases, with 4 bases between them. The length of the CDR3 is 13 residues. The CDR3 region is CASSVGRNEKLFF. The CDR3 nucleotides are TGTGCCAGCAGCGTAGGTCGTAATGAAAAACTGTTTTTT.

The V gene is TRBV10-2, the J gene TRBJ2-3; 7 bases are a match to TRBD1. The CDR3 consists of 15 residues. The junction had 0 bases not matched to a gene; V was cut back by 0 bases and J by 0 bases. Germline lookup yields CDR1 WSHSY and CDR2 SAAADI. DNA for the CDR3: TGCGCCAGCAGTGAGTCGGGACAGAGCACAGATACGCAGTATTTT. As protein: CASSESGQSTDTQYF.

This clone showed up just once. The rearrangement joins TRBV19 to TRBJ2-3, with 14 bases identical to TRBD2. The CDR3 runs 15 residues. After removal of 4 bases from V and 5 bases from J, the junction contained 2 bases not matched to a gene. Germline V gives CDR1 LNHDA, CDR2 SQIVND (reference sequence). The CDR3 sequence: CASSTGLAGEDTQYF. As DNA, the CDR3 is TGTGCCAGTAGTACGGGACTAGCGGGAGAAGATACGCAGTATTTT.

The V and J genes are TRBV30 and TRBJ2-1, with D uncertain. Per the germline V gene, CDR1 is GTSNPN and CDR2 is SVGIG (reference sequence). Between the trimmed V and J ends, which lost 1 base and 6 bases, there was a span of 7 bases. CDR3 length: 12 amino acids. Here the CDR3 DNA reads TGTGCCTGGAGTGACGGGCCCAATGAGCAGTTCTTC. Residues: CAWSDGPNEQFF. The full variable domain, in which reference TRBV30 and TRBJ2-1 provide the parts outside the CDR3, is SQTIHQWPATLVQPVGSPLSLECTVEGTSNPNLYWYRQAAGRGLQLLFYSVGIGQISSEVPQNLSASRPQDRQFILSSKKLLLSDSGFYLCAWSDGPNEQFFGPGTRLTVL.

V gene TRBV6-6 combines with J gene TRBJ2-2; TRBD1 is a possible D gene (5 bases). CDR3 size: 14 residues. The V gene lost 9 bases and the J gene lost 6 bases, with 17 bases spanning the gap. Per the germline V gene, CDR1 is MNHNY and CDR2 is SVGAGI (reference sequence). CDR3: CASITGLNAGELFF. The CDR3 coding sequence is TGTGCCAGTATAACAGGTCTTAACGCCGGGGAGCTGTTTTTT.

This chain connects TRBV28 to TRBJ1-1; D not resolved. V was shortened by 7 bases and J by 2 bases, with 17 bases between the two germline ends. The CDR3 length is 15 residues. From germline, CDR1 is MDHEN and CDR2 SYDVKM. The CDR3, as DNA: TGTGCCAGCACCAACCCGAGTGGGGATAACACTGAAGCTTTCTTT. Translating it yields CASTNPSGDNTEAFF. Drawing the rest from reference TRBV28 and TRBJ1-1, the complete variable domain is DVKVTQSSRYLVKRTGEKVFLECVQDMDHENMFWYRQDPGLGLRLIYFSYDVKMKEKGDIPEGYSVSREKKERFSLILESASTNQTSMYLCASTNPSGDNTEAFFGQGTRLTVV.

In this sample, this clone turned up once. The CDR3 spells CAWLDRDSTEAFF. CDR3 nucleotide sequence: TGTGCCTGGTTGGATAGGGATAGCACTGAAGCTTTCTTT. The V and J genes are TRBV30 and TRBJ1-1; no firm D call. Trimming took off 5 bases at V and 4 bases at J, with 14 bases between the two ends. The CDR3 consists of 13 residues. In germline, CDR1 is GTSNPN, CDR2 SVGIG (reference sequence). The full variable domain, in which reference TRBV30 and TRBJ1-1 provide the parts outside the CDR3, is SQTIHQWPATLVQPVGSPLSLECTVEGTSNPNLYWYRQAAGRGLQLLFYSVGIGQISSEVPQNLSASRPQDRQFILSSKKLLLSDSGFYLCAWLDRDSTEAFFGQGTRLTVV.

This clone was observed a few times. The gene calls are TRBV19 and TRBJ1-5; no definite D call. This CDR3 has 14 residues. Trimming left V 7 bases short and J 4 bases short, with 14 bases between. CDR1 LNHDA and CDR2 SQIVND come from the germline V gene (reference sequence). In DNA form, the CDR3 reads TGTGCCAGTACTCACGGAGGGAGGAATCAGCCCCAGCATTTT. Encoded protein: CASTHGGRNQPQHF.

J is TRBJ2-1 and V is TRBV2; D remains unclear. The CDR3 runs 12 residues. The germline gives CDR1 SNHLY, CDR2 FYNNEI. V lost 11 bases and J lost 9, with 17 bases in between. CDR3 sequence reads: CAGTRHASEQFF. CDR3 DNA: TGTGCCGGTACACGACACGCGAGTGAGCAGTTCTTC.

CDR3 sequence reads: CAIRPDGQINQHF. The CDR3 DNA is TGTGCCATCAGACCCGATGGACAGATTAACCAGCATTTT. The V call is TRBV10-3, the J call TRBJ1-5; possible D gene TRBD1, 6 bases. The CDR3 runs 13 residues. Germline V gene data show CDR1 as ENHRY and CDR2 as SYGVKD. Trimming cost V 6 bases and J 12 bases, with 18 bases left between them.

The chain has TRBV9 and TRBJ1-5; no clear D gene. CDR3 length: 14 amino acids. Germline V gene data show CDR1 as SGDLS and CDR2 as YYNGEE. V was pared by 0 bases and J by 4 bases, with 8 bases between. In DNA, the CDR3 is TGTGCCAGCAGCGTAGGTCCCACTAATCAGCCCCAGCATTTT. The encoded protein is CASSVGPTNQPQHF.